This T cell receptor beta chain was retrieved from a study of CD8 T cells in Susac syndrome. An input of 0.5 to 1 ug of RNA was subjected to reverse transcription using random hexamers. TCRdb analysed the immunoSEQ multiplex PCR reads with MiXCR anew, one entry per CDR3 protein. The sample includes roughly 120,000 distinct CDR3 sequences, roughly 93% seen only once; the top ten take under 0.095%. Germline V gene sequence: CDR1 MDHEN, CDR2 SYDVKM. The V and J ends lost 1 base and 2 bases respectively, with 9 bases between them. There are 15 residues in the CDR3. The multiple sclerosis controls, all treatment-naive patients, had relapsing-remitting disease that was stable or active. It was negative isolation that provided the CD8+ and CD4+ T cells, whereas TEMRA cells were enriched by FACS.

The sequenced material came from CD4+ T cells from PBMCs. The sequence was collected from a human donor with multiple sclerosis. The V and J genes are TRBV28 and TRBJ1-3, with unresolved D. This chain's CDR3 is CASSLYQDTGNTIYF. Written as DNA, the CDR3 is TGTGCCAGCAGTTTATATCAGGATACTGGAAACACCATATATTTT.